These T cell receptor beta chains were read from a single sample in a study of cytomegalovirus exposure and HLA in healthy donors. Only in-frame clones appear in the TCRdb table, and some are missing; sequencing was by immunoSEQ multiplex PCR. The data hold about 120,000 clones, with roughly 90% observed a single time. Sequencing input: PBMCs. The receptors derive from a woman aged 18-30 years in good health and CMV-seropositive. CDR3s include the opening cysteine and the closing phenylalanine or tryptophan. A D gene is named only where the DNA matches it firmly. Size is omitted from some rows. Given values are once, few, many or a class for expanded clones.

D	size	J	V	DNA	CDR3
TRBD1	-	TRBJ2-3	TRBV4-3	TGCGCCAGCAGCCCAGGGGGTCGGGACACAGATACGCAGTATTTT	CASSPGGRDTDTQYF
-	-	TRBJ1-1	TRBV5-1	TGCGCCAGCAGCTTGGAGGTGGCACCAGGATTGAACACTGAAGCTTTCTTT	CASSLEVAPGLNTEAFF
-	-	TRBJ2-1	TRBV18	TGTGCCAGCTCACTAAGCCAGGTGGGCCTCTCCTACAATGAGCAGTTCTTC	CASSLSQVGLSYNEQFF
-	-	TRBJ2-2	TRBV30	TGTGCCTGGAGTACGGGACTGGGGGCCGGGGAGCTGTTTTTT	CAWSTGLGAGELFF
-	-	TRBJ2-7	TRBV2	TGTGCCAGCAAAGGGGTTGGGTCCTACGAGCAGTACTTC	CASKGVGSYEQYF
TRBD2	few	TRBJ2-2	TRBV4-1	TGCGCCAGCAGCCAATTCGGGGGGACTAGCGGTACCGGGGAGCTGTTTTTT	CASSQFGGTSGTGELFF
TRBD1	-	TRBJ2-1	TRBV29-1	TGCAGCGCCGGGGACAGGGAATATGAGCAGTTCTTC	CSAGDREYEQFF
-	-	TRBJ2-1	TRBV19	TGTGCCAGTAGTATACATGGGCCGAGGGACAATGAGCAGTTCTTC	CASSIHGPRDNEQFF
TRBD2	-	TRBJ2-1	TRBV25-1	TGTGCCAGCAGTGAAGGACTAGCGGGAGTAGTTGAGCAGTTCTTC	CASSEGLAGVVEQFF
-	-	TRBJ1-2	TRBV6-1	TGTGCCAGCAGTGACATGAACCCGACAGCCGCTAACTATGGCTACACCTTC	CASSDMNPTAANYGYTF
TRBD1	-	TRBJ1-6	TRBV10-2	TGCGCCAGCAGGGGGACAGACAATTCACCCCTCCACTTT	CASRGTDNSPLHF
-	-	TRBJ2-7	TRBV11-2	TGTGCCAGCAGCTCCCCAGCCACAGGGAAGGACGAGCAGTACTTC	CASSSPATGKDEQYF
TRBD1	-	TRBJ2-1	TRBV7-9	TGTGCCAGCAGCACGGGACAGGGTGATGAGCAGTTCTTC	CASSTGQGDEQFF
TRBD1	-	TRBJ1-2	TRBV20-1	TGCAGTGCTGGGACAGCATATGGCTACACCTTC	CSAGTAYGYTF
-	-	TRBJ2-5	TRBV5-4	TGTGCCAGCAGCGGACGGGACTTTCAAGAGACCCAGTACTTC	CASSGRDFQETQYF
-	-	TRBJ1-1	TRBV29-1	TGCAGCGTTGAAGGTCTCGTAGGGGGCACTGAAGCTTTCTTT	CSVEGLVGGTEAFF
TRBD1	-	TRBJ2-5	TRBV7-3	TGTGCCAGCAGCTCAAACAGGGGGGTTGGAGAGACCCAGTACTTC	CASSSNRGVGETQYF
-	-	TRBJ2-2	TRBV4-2	TGTGCCAGCAGCCATCTAGCGAACACCGGGGAGCTGTTTTTT	CASSHLANTGELFF
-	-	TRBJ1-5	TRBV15	TGTGCCACCAGCAGAGATTACCGCACAGGGCGGTGGGGTCAGCCCCAGCATTTT	CATSRDYRTGRWGQPQHF
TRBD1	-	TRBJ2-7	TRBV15	TGTGCCACGGGGACAGGGAGTTTCGAGCAGTACTTC	CATGTGSFEQYF
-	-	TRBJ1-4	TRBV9	TGTGCCAGCAGCGTAGAGGGAGGGGATAATGAAAAACTGTTTTTT	CASSVEGGDNEKLFF
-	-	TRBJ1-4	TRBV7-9	TGTGCCAGCAGCTTAGCTGGGTTGAGGGAAAAACTGTTTTTT	CASSLAGLREKLFF
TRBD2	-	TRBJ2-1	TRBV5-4	TGTGCCAGCAGCATTCTAGCGGGAGGATCCTACAATGAGCAGTTCTTC	CASSILAGGSYNEQFF
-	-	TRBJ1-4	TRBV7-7	TGTGCTAGCAGCCTTAGACAGGAAACTAATGAAAAACTGTTTTTT	CASSLRQETNEKLFF
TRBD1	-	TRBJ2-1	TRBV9	TGTGCCAGCAGCAGAACCCCGGGACAGGGGAGCTACAATGAGCAGTTCTTC	CASSRTPGQGSYNEQFF
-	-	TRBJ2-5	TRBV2	TGTGCCAGCAGCGGCCAGGGGTGGGAAGAGACCCAGTACTTC	CASSGQGWEETQYF
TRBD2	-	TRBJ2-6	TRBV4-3	TGCGCCAGCGGGGGGGAGACTGGGGCCAACGTCCTGACTTTC	CASGGETGANVLTF
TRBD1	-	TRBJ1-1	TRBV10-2	TGCGCCAGCAGTGCCGGGACAGGGTCGGGTGAAGCTTTCTTT	CASSAGTGSGEAFF
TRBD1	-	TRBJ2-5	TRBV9	TGTGCCAGCAGCCTGGGACAGGGGGGAGAGACCCAGTACTTC	CASSLGQGGETQYF
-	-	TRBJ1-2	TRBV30	TGTGCCTGGAGTGTATCGCGAGGCTACACCTTC	CAWSVSRGYTF
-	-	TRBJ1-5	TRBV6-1	TGTGCCAGCATAGGGGTCGGCAATCAGCCCCAGCATTTT	CASIGVGNQPQHF
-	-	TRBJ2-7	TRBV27	TGTGCCAGCAGTTTAAAGGGGACTCGGGAGCAGTACTTC	CASSLKGTREQYF
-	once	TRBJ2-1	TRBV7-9	TGTGCCAGCAGCCTTTATATCACCGCGGATGAGCAGTTCTTC	CASSLYITADEQFF
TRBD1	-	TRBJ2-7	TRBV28	TGTGCCAGCAGTCTGCTGGACAGGAGCGAGCAGTACTTC	CASSLLDRSEQYF
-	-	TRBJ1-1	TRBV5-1	TGCGCCAGCACCTGGGGGGTGGCGACTGAAGCTTTCTTT	CASTWGVATEAFF
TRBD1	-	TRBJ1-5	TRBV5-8	TGTGCCAGCAGCTTGGTGGGGACAGGACCATATAGCAATCAGCCCCAGCATTTT	CASSLVGTGPYSNQPQHF
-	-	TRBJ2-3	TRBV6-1	TGTGCCAGCAGTGGGACAGCAGTTCCCACAGATACGCAGTATTTT	CASSGTAVPTDTQYF
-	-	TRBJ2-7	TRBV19	TGTGCCAGTAGTATAGCCGGCAGGGTCGAGCAGTACTTC	CASSIAGRVEQYF
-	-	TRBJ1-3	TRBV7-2	TGTGCCAGCAGCTTCGGAGGGCTTGGAAACACCATATATTTT	CASSFGGLGNTIYF
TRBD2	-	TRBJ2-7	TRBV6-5	TGTGCCAGCAACCAGAGAGCGGGAGGTTACGAGCAGTACTTC	CASNQRAGGYEQYF
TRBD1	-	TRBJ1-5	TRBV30	TGTGCCTGGAGTGTAAAGCAGGGACAGGGTGTCCAGCCCCAGCATTTT	CAWSVKQGQGVQPQHF
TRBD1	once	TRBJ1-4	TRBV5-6	TGTGCCAGCAGCACCGGGACAGTTCTTGAAAAACTGTTTTTT	CASSTGTVLEKLFF
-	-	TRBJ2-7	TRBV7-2	TGTGCCAGCAGCTTAGGTGGGGGCCGGAACGAGCAGTACTTC	CASSLGGGRNEQYF
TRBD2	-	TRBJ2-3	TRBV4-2	TGTGCCAGCAGCCACAACATCGGGACTAGCGGCACAGATACGCAGTATTTT	CASSHNIGTSGTDTQYF
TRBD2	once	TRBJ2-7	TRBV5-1	TGCGCCAGCAGCCCCCTAGCGGGAGTTGACGAGCAGTACTTC	CASSPLAGVDEQYF
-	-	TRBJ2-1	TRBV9	TGTGCCAGCAGCCGCGGTCACTTGTCAAATGAGCAGTTCTTC	CASSRGHLSNEQFF